Listed below are T cell receptor beta chains from one sample, sequenced in a study of T cell responses to AZD1222 COVID-19 vaccine. Profiled with immunoSEQ multiplex PCR; TCRdb holds only in-frame clones, not every one. The table lists 110,000 or so clones, roughly nine tenths of them singletons. Specimen: peripheral blood, collected on day 0 of AZD1222 vaccination. The receptors derive from an adult in good health. CDR3s include the opening cysteine and the closing phenylalanine or tryptophan. The D gene is left open where the match is weak. Only part of the rows carry a size: once, few, many, or a class if the clone is expanded.

clone_size j_call d_call v_call cdr3_nt cdr3_aa
. TRBJ1-1 TRBD1 TRBV28 TGTGCCAGCATACCGGGACAGGGGCCGAACACTGAAGCTTTCTTT CASIPGQGPNTEAFF
. TRBJ2-7 . TRBV28 TGTGCCAGCGTTCGGGACACCTCCTACGAGCAGTACTTC CASVRDTSYEQYF
. TRBJ2-1 . TRBV27 TGTGCCAGCAGTTTGGACTTTTCCTACAATGAGCAGTTCTTC CASSLDFSYNEQFF
. TRBJ1-5 TRBD1 TRBV2 TGTGCCAGCAGTGTCGAGGGGGCCCCGGACAATCAGCCCCAGCATTTT CASSVEGAPDNQPQHF
. TRBJ1-1 . TRBV12-3/TRBV12-4 TGTGCCAGCAGGATCGCACCAACAACTGAAGCTTTCTTT CASRIAPTTEAFF
. TRBJ2-5 . TRBV6-5 TGTGCCAGCAGCGGTTCCGGGCTAGGCCAAGAGACCCAGTACTTC CASSGSGLGQETQYF
. TRBJ2-2 TRBD2 TRBV7-9 TGTGCCAAGGGACTAGTTTCGACCGGGGAGCTGTTTTTT CAKGLVSTGELFF
. TRBJ1-5 . TRBV19 TGTGCCAGTAGTAGCCTCCGACAGGTTAGCAATCAGCCCCAGCATTTT CASSSLRQVSNQPQHF
. TRBJ1-1 . TRBV13 TGTGCCAGCAGCCCCTCTGAGGCCGGCTGGGGCACTGAAGCTTTCTTT CASSPSEAGWGTEAFF
. TRBJ2-7 . TRBV6-5 TGTGCCAGCAGTTACTCGACTTCAGGGGAGCAGTACTTC CASSYSTSGEQYF
. TRBJ1-2 TRBD1 TRBV11-2 TGTGCCAGCAGCTTTAGACAGGGGGCGCTTGGCTACACCTTC CASSFRQGALGYTF
. TRBJ2-3 . TRBV10-2 TGCGCCACCAAGACAGGGAGGGCCACAGATACGCAGTATTTT CATKTGRATDTQYF
. TRBJ1-2 TRBD1 TRBV18 TGTGCCAGCTCACCACCGGGGACAGGGGGTGGCGTAGGCTACACCTTC CASSPPGTGGGVGYTF
once TRBJ1-1 . TRBV7-9 TGTGCCAGCAGCTTAGATACCTCCGGGGCCGCTGAAGCTTTCTTT CASSLDTSGAAEAFF
few TRBJ2-7 . TRBV9 TGTGCCAGCAGCGTTGGTGCTGAACCGATATACGAGCAGTACTTC CASSVGAEPIYEQYF
. TRBJ1-3 TRBD1 TRBV5-1 TGCGCCAGCCGCGGGACAGCTGGAAACACCATATATTTT CASRGTAGNTIYF
. TRBJ1-2 TRBD1 TRBV28 TGTGCCAGCAGTAGCCAGAGGGGGACAGCGGAATATGGCTACACCTTC CASSSQRGTAEYGYTF
. TRBJ2-2 . TRBV29-1 TGCAGCGCCCTCCCACCACAGGGCGGGGAGCTGTTTTTT CSALPPQGGELFF
. TRBJ2-7 TRBD2 TRBV5-4 TGTGTCAGCAGCTCCCGACTAGCGGGAGAAGGCGAGCAGTACTTC CVSSSRLAGEGEQYF
once TRBJ1-2 . TRBV2 TGTGCCAGCAGTGCGAGGGCGGCAGCTAACTATGGCTACACCTTC CASSARAAANYGYTF
. TRBJ1-1 . TRBV28 TGTGCCAGCAGTTTATATGACAGCAACACTGAAGCTTTCTTT CASSLYDSNTEAFF
. TRBJ2-1 TRBD1 TRBV7-9 TGTGCCAGCAGCTTAGACACAGGGGACCTCAATGAGCAGTTCTTC CASSLDTGDLNEQFF
. TRBJ1-1 TRBD1 TRBV19 TGTGCCAGCGGGACAGGGGGCACTGAAGCTTTCTTT CASGTGGTEAFF
. TRBJ2-5 TRBD2 TRBV13 TGTGCCAGCAGCTCAGCTGGACTAGCGGGAGGGGGAGAGACCCAGTACTTC CASSSAGLAGGGETQYF
. TRBJ2-1 . TRBV5-1 TGCGCCAGCAGCCTCGACAATGAGCAGTTCTTC CASSLDNEQFF
. TRBJ2-1 TRBD2 TRBV24-1 TGTGCCACCAGTGACCCGGGGACTAGCGGGAGGAGGGAGCAGTTCTTC CATSDPGTSGRREQFF
. TRBJ1-5 TRBD1 TRBV27 TGTGCCAGCAGTTCGGTCGGGGTATGGGGACAGGGGTACAATCAGCCCCAGCATTTT CASSSVGVWGQGYNQPQHF
. TRBJ2-7 . TRBV2 TGTGCCAGCTGTGAACAGGGCCCGGGATTGAAGAGCGAGCAGTACTTC CASCEQGPGLKSEQYF
. TRBJ1-5 . TRBV28 TGTGCCAGCAGCTCAAACAGGGTAAGCAATCAGCCCCAGCATTTT CASSSNRVSNQPQHF
. TRBJ1-3 . TRBV6-1 TGTGCCAGCAGTTCACACCAGGGGTCTGGAAACACCATATATTTT CASSSHQGSGNTIYF
. TRBJ1-2 . TRBV13 TGTGCCAGCAGCTCCCGCCGGGTGTATGGCTACACCTTC CASSSRRVYGYTF
. TRBJ1-2 . TRBV5-1 TGCGCCAGCAGCTTTGACGGTAACTATGGCTACACCTTC CASSFDGNYGYTF
. TRBJ1-2 . TRBV6-5 TGTGCCAGCAGTTACTCGGCAGGACTAAACTATGGCTACACCTTC CASSYSAGLNYGYTF
. TRBJ2-1 . TRBV11-2 TGTGCCAGCAGCCCGACAGCGACGCCAGTACACAATGAGCAGTTCTTC CASSPTATPVHNEQFF
. TRBJ2-7 . TRBV2 TGTGCCAGCAGTGAAGTCAGGATCCACGAGCAGTACTTC CASSEVRIHEQYF
. TRBJ1-1 . TRBV12-5 TGTGCTAGTGCTGGAGGCCAGGGGACTGAAGCTTTCTTT CASAGGQGTEAFF
. TRBJ2-3 . TRBV3-1/TRBV3-2 TGTGCCAGCAGCCACCCAGTCACCGGATTCGCAGATACGCAGTATTTT CASSHPVTGFADTQYF
. TRBJ1-2 . TRBV30 TGTGCCTGCCTCAGGCCCAACTATGGCTACACCTTC CACLRPNYGYTF
. TRBJ1-4 . TRBV5-6 TGTGCCAGCAGCTTGGGAGGAAAACTGTTTTTT CASSLGGKLFF
few TRBJ1-1 . TRBV7-9 TGTGCCAGCAGCTTCGTCCCTGTGGGGCAGGGTGGCACTGAAGCTTTCTTT CASSFVPVGQGGTEAFF
. TRBJ2-3 TRBD1 TRBV7-3 TGTGCCAGCAGCTTAACCCCGACAGGGGCTTTAGATACGCAGTATTTT CASSLTPTGALDTQYF
. TRBJ2-3 TRBD1 TRBV23-1 TGCGCCAGCAGCCTTGGGCCCCACAGGGGGCCCTTTTTGTATTTT CASSLGPHRGPFLYF
. TRBJ2-3 . TRBV28 TGTGCCAGCGCGAAGGGGGGACAGAGCACAGATACGCAGTATTTT CASAKGGQSTDTQYF